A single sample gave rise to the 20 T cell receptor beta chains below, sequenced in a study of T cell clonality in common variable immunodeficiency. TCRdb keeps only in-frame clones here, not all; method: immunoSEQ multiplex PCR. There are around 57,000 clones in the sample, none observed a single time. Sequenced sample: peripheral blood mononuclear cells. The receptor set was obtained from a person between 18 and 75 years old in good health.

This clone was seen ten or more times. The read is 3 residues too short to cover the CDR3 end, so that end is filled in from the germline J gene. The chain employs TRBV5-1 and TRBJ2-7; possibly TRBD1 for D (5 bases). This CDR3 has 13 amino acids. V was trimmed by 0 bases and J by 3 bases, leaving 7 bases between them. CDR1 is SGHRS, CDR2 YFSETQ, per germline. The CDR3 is CASSLGQNYEQYF. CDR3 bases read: TGCGCCAGCAGCTTGGGACAGAACTACGAG.

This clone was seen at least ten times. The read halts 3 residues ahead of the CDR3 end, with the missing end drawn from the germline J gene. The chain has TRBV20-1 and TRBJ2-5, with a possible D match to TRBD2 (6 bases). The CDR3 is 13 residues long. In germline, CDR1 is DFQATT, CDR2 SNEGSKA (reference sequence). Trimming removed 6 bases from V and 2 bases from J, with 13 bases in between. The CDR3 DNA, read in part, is TGCAGTGCCATTGTGACTAGTCAAGAGACC. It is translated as CSAIVTSQET. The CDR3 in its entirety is CSAIVTSQETQYF.

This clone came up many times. The CDR3 is CASSIAYIAGGPNEQYF. CDR3 bases read: TGTGCCAGTAGTATAGCCTACATAGCGGGAGGGCCCAACGAG. This chain uses TRBV19 with TRBJ2-7; 11 bases map to TRBD2. The read finishes 3 residues shy of the CDR3 end, and the germline J gene is used to complete it. This CDR3 is built from 17 residues. The germline V gene has CDR1 LNHDA and CDR2 SQIVND (reference sequence). The V segment lost 1 base and the J segment 5 bases; nucleotides outside the gene matches: 10.

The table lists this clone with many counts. CDR3 DNA, as far as it was read: TGCAGTGCTAGAGGACTAGCGGGGAACGAG. It translates to CSARGLAGNE. The entire CDR3 protein is CSARGLAGNEQYF. The J gene is TRBJ2-7, the V gene TRBV20-1; the match to TRBD2 covers 11 bases. Sequencing ends 3 residues short of the CDR3 end; the germline J gene provides the rest. Germline CDR1 is DFQATT and CDR2 is SNEGSKA (reference sequence). This CDR3 is 13 amino acids long. V lost 1 base, J lost 5 bases, and 1 base stayed unmatched.

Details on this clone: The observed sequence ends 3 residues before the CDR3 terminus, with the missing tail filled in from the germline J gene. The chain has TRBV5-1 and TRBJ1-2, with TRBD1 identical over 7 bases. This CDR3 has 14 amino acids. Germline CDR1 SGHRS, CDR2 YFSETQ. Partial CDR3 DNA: TGCGCCAGCAGCCCGGACAGGTTGGGTATAGGC. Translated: CASSPDRLGIG. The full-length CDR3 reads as CASSPDRLGIGYTF.

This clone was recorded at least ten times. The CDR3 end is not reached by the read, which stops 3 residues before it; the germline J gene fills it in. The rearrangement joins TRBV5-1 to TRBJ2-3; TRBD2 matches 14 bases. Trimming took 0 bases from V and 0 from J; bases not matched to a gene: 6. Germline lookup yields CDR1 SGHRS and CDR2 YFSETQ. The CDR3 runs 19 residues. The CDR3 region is CASSLVGTSGGLSTDTQYF. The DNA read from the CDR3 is TGCGCCAGCAGCTTGGTTGGGACTAGCGGGGGTCTTAGCACAGATACG.

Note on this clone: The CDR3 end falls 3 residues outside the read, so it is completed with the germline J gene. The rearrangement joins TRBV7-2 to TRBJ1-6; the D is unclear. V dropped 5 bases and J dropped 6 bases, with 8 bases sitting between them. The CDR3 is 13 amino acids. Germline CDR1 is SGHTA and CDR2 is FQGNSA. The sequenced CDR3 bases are TGTGCCAGCAGCCTCCTCGGTAATTCACCC. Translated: CASSLLGNSP. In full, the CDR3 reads CASSLLGNSPLHF.

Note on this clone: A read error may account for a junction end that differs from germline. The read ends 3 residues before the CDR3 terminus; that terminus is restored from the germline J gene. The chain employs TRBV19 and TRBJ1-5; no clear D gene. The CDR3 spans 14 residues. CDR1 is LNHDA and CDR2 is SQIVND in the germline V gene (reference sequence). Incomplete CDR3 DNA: TGTGCCAGTACTATACCGGTGGCGGGTCAGCCC. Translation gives CASTIPVAGQP. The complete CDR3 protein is CASTIPVAGQPQHF. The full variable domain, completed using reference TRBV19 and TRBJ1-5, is DGGITQSPKYLFRKEGQNVTLSCEQNLNHDAMYWYRQDPGQGLRLIYYSQIVNDFQKGDIAEGYSVSREKKESFPLTVTSAQKNPTAFYLCASTIPVAGQPQHFGDGTRLSIL.

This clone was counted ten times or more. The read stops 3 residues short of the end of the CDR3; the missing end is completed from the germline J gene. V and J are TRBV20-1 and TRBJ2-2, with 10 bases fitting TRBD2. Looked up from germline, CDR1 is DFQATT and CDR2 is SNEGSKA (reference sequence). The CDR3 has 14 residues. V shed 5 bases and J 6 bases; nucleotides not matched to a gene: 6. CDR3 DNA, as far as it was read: TGCAGTGCTGAACTAGCGGGGCACCCCGGGGAG. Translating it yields CSAELAGHPGE. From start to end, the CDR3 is CSAELAGHPGELFF.

CDR3 DNA (partial): TGTGCCAGCAGTGGCCGGACAGGAAACTACGAG. Its protein is CASSGRTGNYE. The complete CDR3 sequence is CASSGRTGNYEQYF. V and J are TRBV2 and TRBJ2-7; TRBD1 agrees at 7 bases. The read stops 3 residues short of the end of the CDR3; the missing end is completed from the germline J gene. CDR1 SNHLY and CDR2 FYNNEI come from the germline V gene. The CDR3 totals 14 residues. V gave up 4 bases and J gave up 3 bases; unmatched junction bases: 6.

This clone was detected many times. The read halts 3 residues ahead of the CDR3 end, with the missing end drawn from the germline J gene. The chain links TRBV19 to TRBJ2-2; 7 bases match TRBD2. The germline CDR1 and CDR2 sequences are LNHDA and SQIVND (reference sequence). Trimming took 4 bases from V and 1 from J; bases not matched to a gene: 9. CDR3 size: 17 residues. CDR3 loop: CASSKVYGTKNTGELFF. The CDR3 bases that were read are TGTGCCAGTAGTAAAGTATACGGGACTAAGAACACCGGGGAG.

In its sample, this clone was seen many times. The sequenced part of the CDR3 DNA is TGCGCCAGCAGCTGGCCCCCAGCAGGGGAGAGCACAGATACG. As protein: CASSWPPAGESTDT. The whole CDR3 region reads CASSWPPAGESTDTQYF. V and J are TRBV5-1 and TRBJ2-3; the D gene is possibly TRBD1 (6 bases). The read ends 3 residues before the CDR3 terminus; that terminus is restored from the germline J gene. Per germline, CDR1 SGHRS and CDR2 YFSETQ. V was pared by 3 bases and J by 0 bases, with 17 bases between. This CDR3 contains 17 residues.

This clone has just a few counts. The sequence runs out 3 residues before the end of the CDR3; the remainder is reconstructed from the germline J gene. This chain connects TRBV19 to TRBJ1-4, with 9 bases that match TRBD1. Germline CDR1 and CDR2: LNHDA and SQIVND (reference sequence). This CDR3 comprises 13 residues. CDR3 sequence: CARTGGINSPLFF. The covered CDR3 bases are TGTGCCAGGACAGGGGGTATTAATTCACCA.

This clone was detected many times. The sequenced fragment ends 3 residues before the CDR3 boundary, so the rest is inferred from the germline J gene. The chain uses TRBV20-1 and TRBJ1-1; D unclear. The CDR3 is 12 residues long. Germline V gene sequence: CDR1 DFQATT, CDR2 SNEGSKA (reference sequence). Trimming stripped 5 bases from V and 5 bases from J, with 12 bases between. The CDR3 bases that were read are TGCAGTGCTTATGGACTAAGGACTGAA. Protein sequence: CSAYGLRTE. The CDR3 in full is CSAYGLRTEAFF.

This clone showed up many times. The CDR3 reads CASSLEASRNNEQFF. The part of the CDR3 DNA that was read is TGCGCCAGCAGCTTGGAGGCTAGCCGGAACAATGAG. The chain employs TRBV5-1 and TRBJ2-1; TRBD2 might be the D (5 bases). The CDR3 extends 3 residues past the end of the read, so its final part is completed from the germline J gene. V lost 0 bases to trimming and J lost 5 bases, with 12 bases between them. The germline V gene encodes CDR1 SGHRS and CDR2 YFSETQ. This CDR3 is 15 amino acids long.

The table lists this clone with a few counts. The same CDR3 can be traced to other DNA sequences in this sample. The CDR3 DNA, read in part, is TGTGCCAGTAGTATGAGGGGGGGGTCTCTGGCAATGGAC. It is translated as CASSMRGGSLAMD. The full CDR3 protein is CASSMRGGSLAMDYTF. The chain combines TRBV19 with TRBJ1-2; D may be TRBD1 (6 bases). The CDR3 end falls 3 residues outside the read, so it is completed with the germline J gene. The germline CDR1 and CDR2 sequences are LNHDA and SQIVND (reference sequence). The CDR3 sequence is 16 residues long.

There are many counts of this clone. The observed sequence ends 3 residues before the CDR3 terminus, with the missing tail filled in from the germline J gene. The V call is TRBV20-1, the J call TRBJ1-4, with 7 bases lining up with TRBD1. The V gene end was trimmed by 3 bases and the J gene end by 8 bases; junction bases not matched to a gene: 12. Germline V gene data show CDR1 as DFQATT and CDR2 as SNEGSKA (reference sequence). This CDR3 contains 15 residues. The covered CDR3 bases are TGCAGTGCTAGTACCCCGCGACAGGGACGCGAAAAA. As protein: CSASTPRQGREK. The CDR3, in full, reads CSASTPRQGREKLFF.

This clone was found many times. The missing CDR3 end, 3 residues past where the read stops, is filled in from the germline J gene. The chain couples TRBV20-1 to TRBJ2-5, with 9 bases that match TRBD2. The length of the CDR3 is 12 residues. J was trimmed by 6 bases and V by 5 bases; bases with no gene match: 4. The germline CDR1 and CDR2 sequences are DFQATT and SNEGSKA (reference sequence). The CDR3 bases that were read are TGCAGTGCTGGAGGACTAGCGAAGACC. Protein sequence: CSAGGLAKT. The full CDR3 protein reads CSAGGLAKTQYF.

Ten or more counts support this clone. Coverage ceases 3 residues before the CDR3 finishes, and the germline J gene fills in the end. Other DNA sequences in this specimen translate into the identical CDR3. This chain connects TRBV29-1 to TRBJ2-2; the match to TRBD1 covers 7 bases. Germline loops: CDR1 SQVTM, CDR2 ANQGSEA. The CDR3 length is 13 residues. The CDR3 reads CSVGQGRGEKLFF. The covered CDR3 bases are TGCAGCGTTGGACAGGGACGGGGTGAAAAG.

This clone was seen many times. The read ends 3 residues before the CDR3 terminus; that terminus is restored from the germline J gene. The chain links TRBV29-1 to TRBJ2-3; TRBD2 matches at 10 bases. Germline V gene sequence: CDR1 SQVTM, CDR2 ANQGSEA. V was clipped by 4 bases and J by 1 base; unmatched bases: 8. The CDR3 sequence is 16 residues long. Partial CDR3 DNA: TGCAGCGTTGTAGCGGGAGGCCCGCTCGGCACAGATACG. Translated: CSVVAGGPLGTDT. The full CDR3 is CSVVAGGPLGTDTQYF.